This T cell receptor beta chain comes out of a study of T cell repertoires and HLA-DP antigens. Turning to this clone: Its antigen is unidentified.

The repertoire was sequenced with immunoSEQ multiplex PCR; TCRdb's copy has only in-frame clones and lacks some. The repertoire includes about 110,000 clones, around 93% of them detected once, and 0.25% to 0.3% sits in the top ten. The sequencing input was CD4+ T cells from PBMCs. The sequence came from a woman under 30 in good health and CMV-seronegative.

CDR3 residues: CASSLVEGQNEKLFF. The CDR3 nucleotides read TGTGCCAGCAGCTTAGTTGAGGGGCAGAATGAAAAACTGTTTTTT. This chain uses TRBV7-2 with TRBJ1-4, with a weak D call TRBD1 (5 bases). The germline V gene encodes CDR1 SGHTA and CDR2 FQGNSA. CDR3 length: 15 residues. Trimming left V 1 base short and J 5 bases short, with 11 bases between.